The sequence of this T cell receptor beta chain was determined in a study of T cells expressing NK-cell markers. Findings and caveats of the study: In several donors, these clonotypes also led the CD3+CD56-NKG2C+ fraction.

In regard to this clonotype: Its antigen is currently unknown.

Following a re-call of the 5' RACE reads, TCRdb has one entry per CDR3 protein and lacks DNA. Here the sample table reports about 460,000 distinct CDR3 sequences. Germline lookup yields CDR1 GTSNPN and CDR2 SVGIG (reference sequence). The CDR3 spans 14 residues. The receptor was isolated from a woman in her forties or fifties in good health. The genes are TRBV30 and TRBJ2-7; TCRdb's D gene call, TRBD1, goes unchecked for lack of DNA. Sequenced material: blood T cells: a sorted CD56 or NKG2C T cell subset, CD4+ or CD8+ T cells, or bulk PBMC T cells (not recorded which). The CDR3 protein is CAWSVPQRDYEQYF.